This T cell receptor (beta chain) was found in a study of T cells in localized non-small cell lung cancer. There are a few counts of this clone. What it binds is unknown. Assay: immunoSEQ multiplex PCR; the TCRdb copy retains only in-frame clones and omits some. The repertoire includes around 2,700 clones, roughly 28% of them detected once, and around a sixth sits in the top ten. General study results and limits: Longer survival (overall) was linked to higher T cell density in blood. A median approximately 60 of the top 100 tumor clones appeared in adjacent lung. Uninvolved adjacent lung had higher T cell clonality than tumor and all other tissues. Heterogeneity is still possible, as just one tumor region was sequenced.

The source is a female donor over 55 with stage II squamous cell lung carcinoma. The source material was lung tumor tissue, sampled before any cancer treatment.

CDR3 in DNA: TGTGCCAGCAGCTTAATAGGGGCTGGAAACACCATATATTTT. As protein: CASSLIGAGNTIYF. The rearrangement links TRBV7-5 to TRBJ1-3; no DNA check was done on the table's D call, TRBD1. TRBV7-5 is a known pseudogene. The CDR3 spans 14 residues.